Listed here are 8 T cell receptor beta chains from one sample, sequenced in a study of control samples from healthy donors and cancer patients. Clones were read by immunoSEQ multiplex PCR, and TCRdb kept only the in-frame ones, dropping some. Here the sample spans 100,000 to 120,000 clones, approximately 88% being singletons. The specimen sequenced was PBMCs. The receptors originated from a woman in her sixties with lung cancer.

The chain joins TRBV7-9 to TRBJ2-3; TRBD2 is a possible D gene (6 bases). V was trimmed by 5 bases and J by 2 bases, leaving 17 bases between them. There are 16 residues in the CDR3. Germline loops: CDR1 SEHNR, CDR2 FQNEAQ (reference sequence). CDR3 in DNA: TGTGCCAGCAGCCCATGGGACTCTGCAAACACAGATACGCAGTATTTT. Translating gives CASSPWDSANTDTQYF.

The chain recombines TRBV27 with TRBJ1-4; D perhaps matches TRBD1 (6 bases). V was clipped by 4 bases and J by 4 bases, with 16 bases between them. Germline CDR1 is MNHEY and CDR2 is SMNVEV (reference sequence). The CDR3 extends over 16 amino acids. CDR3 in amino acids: CASSYRGAKINEKLFF. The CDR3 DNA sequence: TGTGCCAGCAGTTATCGGGGGGCGAAAATTAATGAAAAACTGTTTTTT.

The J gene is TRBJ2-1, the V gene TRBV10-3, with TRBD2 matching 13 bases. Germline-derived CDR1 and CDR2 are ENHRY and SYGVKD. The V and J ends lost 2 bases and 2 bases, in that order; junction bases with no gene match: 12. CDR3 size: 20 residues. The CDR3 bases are TGTGCCATCAGTGAGGCCGGACTAGCGGGAGATATAAGCACCTACAATGAGCAGTTCTTC. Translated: CAISEAGLAGDISTYNEQFF.

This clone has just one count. CDR3 DNA: TGTGCCATGGGTGAGGGCAGGGAGCGCACAGATACGCAGTATTTT. Residues: CAMGEGRERTDTQYF. The J gene is TRBJ2-3, the V gene TRBV10-3; D may be TRBD1 or TRBD2 (5 bases each). Germline values: CDR1 ENHRY, CDR2 SYGVKD. Trimming removed 9 bases at V and 1 base at J, with 17 bases between. The CDR3 loop spans 15 amino acids.

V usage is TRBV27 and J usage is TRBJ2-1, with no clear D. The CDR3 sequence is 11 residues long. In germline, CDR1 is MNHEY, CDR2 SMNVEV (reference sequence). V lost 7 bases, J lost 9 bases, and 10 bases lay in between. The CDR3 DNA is TGTGCCAGCACGGGCTTCGGTGAGCAGTTCTTC. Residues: CASTGFGEQFF.

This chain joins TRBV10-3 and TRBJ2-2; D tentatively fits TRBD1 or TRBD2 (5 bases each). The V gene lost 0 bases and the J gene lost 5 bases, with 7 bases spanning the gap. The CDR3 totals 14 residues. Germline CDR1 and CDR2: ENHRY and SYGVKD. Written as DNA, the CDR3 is TGTGCCATCAGTGAGTCGGGACGGACCGGGGAGCTGTTTTTT. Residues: CAISESGRTGELFF.

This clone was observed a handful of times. DNA for the CDR3: TGTGCCAGCAGCTTAGCGGCAGGGGTCAACAATGAGCAGTTCTTC. It yields the protein CASSLAAGVNNEQFF. The rearrangement joins TRBV7-2 to TRBJ2-1; perhaps TRBD1 as D (6 bases). V lost 0 bases to trimming and J lost 5 bases, with 11 bases between them. The CDR3 covers 15 residues. Germline lookup yields CDR1 SGHTA and CDR2 FQGNSA.

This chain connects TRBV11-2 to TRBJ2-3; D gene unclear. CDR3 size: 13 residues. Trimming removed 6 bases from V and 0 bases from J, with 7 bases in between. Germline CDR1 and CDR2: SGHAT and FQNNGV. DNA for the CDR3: TGTGCCAGCAGACCGGACAGCACAGATACGCAGTATTTT. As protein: CASRPDSTDTQYF.